This passage covers 12 T cell receptor beta chains from one sample sequenced in a study of blood T cells in healthy people across ages. A second PCR, run for roughly 7 to 11 cycles, used a sample-barcoded 5' primer plus a J-beta primer mix. TCRdb redid the calling of the 5' RACE reads with MiXCR, one entry per CDR3 protein. The sample lists about 540,000 distinct CDR3 sequences; approximately 25% were seen once. These data also formed part of another study, on T cells of mothers and their children.

Sample: blood. Receptor source: a boy younger than 18 in good health.

For this clonotype: At one end the junction does not follow the germline gene, possibly because of a read error. CDR3 nucleotide sequence: TGTTCCATCAGTGCTAACAGGAACAACGAGCAGTACTTC. Translation: CSISANRNNEQYF. The chain employs TRBV10-3 and TRBJ2-7; D perhaps matches TRBD1 (5 bases). Looked up from germline, CDR1 is ENHRY and CDR2 is SYGVKD. This CDR3 has 13 amino acids.

This sequence joins TRBV3-1 and TRBJ2-2; 7 nucleotides agree with TRBD1. This CDR3 has 15 amino acids. Germline assignment: CDR1 LGHDT and CDR2 YNNKEL (reference sequence). J lost 2 bases, V lost 4 bases, and 4 bases had no gene match. DNA of the CDR3: TGTGCCAGCAGCCCAACAGGGGTTAACACCGGGGAGCTGTTTTTT. It encodes CASSPTGVNTGELFF. Based on the CDR3 plus reference TRBV3-1 and TRBJ2-2, the full variable domain is DTAVSQTPKYLVTQMGNDKSIKCEQNLGHDTMYWYKQDSKKFLKIMFSYNNKELIINETVPNRFSPKSPDKAHLNLHINSLELGDSAVYFCASSPTGVNTGELFFGEGSRLTVL.

The chain couples TRBV4-1 to TRBJ1-6; D is ambiguous. There are 15 residues in the CDR3. CDR1 and CDR2 (germline): MGHRA, YSYEKL. Trimming pared 0 bases from V and 7 bases from J, leaving 10 bases between. The CDR3 protein is CASSQEKEENSPLHF. CDR3 in DNA: TGCGCCAGCAGCCAAGAAAAGGAGGAGAATTCACCCCTCCACTTT.

This clonotype was observed a handful of times. This chain joins TRBV10-3 and TRBJ1-3, with D possibly TRBD1 on 5 matching bases. CDR1 ENHRY and CDR2 SYGVKD come from the germline V gene. V shed 0 bases and J shed 0 bases, with 18 bases lying between them. This CDR3 is 19 amino acids long. The DNA for the CDR3 is TGTGCCATCAGTGAGTCGACTTCGGGGGGGATAGACTCTGGAAACACCATATATTTT. It specifies CAISESTSGGIDSGNTIYF.

This chain links TRBV7-9 with TRBJ2-5; 15 bases line up with TRBD2. The J call is uncertain, as TRBJ2-1 better fits the DNA end. CDR1 and CDR2 (germline): SEHNR, FQNEAQ (reference sequence). This CDR3 is built from 18 residues. The CDR3 DNA follows: TGTGCCAGCAGCCCTCGGACTAGCGGGAGGGCATCTTACAATGAGCAGTTCTTC. It codes for CASSPRTSGRASYNEQFF.

This clonotype was seen more than once but under ten times. The V and J genes are TRBV2 and TRBJ1-5; D possibly corresponds to TRBD1 (6 bases). In germline, CDR1 is SNHLY, CDR2 FYNNEI. CDR3 length: 15 residues. Trimming shortened V by 3 bases and J by 0 bases, and 9 bases separated the two germline ends. CDR3 nucleotides: TGTGCCAGCAGTGAGGGGACACATAGCAATCAGCCCCAGCATTTT. This gives the protein CASSEGTHSNQPQHF.

V is TRBV12-3 or TRBV12-4 and J is TRBJ1-5; D remains ambiguous. The CDR3 length is 14 residues. V lost 6 bases, J lost 2 bases, and 11 bases lay in between. The CDR3 protein is CASSPETGNQPQHF. DNA of the CDR3: TGTGCCAGCAGCCCGGAGACTGGCAATCAGCCCCAGCATTTT.

This clonotype was detected a few times. The chain uses TRBV11-3 and TRBJ2-1, with D unresolved. The germline gives CDR1 SGHNT, CDR2 YENEEA. This CDR3 has 16 residues. Between the trimmed V and J ends, which lost 2 bases and 8 bases, there was a span of 19 bases. CDR3 sequence: CASSLRIGHKADEQFF. The CDR3, as DNA: TGTGCCAGCAGCTTAAGGATCGGCCATAAGGCCGATGAGCAGTTCTTC.

The chain has TRBV20-1 and TRBJ2-1; D remains ambiguous. There are 17 residues in the CDR3. Germline loops: CDR1 DFQATT, CDR2 SNEGSKA (reference sequence). Trimming cost V 0 bases and J 4 bases, with 19 bases left between them. CDR3 in DNA: TGCAGTGCTAGAGATTCGATCCCTAGTAGTGTTTACAATGAGCAGTTCTTC. Translated: CSARDSIPSSVYNEQFF.

This rearrangement joins TRBV28 to TRBJ2-5; weak D call: TRBD2 (5 bases). The assigned J gene may be wrong: the sequence end matches TRBJ2-7 better. The CDR3 spans 18 residues. Germline-derived CDR1 and CDR2 are MDHEN and SYDVKM. The CDR3 DNA reads TGTGCCAGCAAGCGGTCGACTGAAGTAGCCCCGAGCTCCTACGAGCAGTACTTC. Its protein is CASKRSTEVAPSSYEQYF.

This clonotype was recorded a few times. The chain uses TRBV7-9 and TRBJ2-6; 7 bases map to TRBD1. Germline CDR1 SEHNR, CDR2 FQNEAQ (reference sequence). J was trimmed by 1 base and V by 5 bases; bases with no gene match: 8. The CDR3 spans 17 residues. The DNA of the CDR3 is TGTGCCAGCAGCCGACAGGGCCGAGGGTCTGGGGCCAACGTCCTGACTTTC. This sequence encodes CASSRQGRGSGANVLTF. Combining the CDR3 with reference TRBV7-9 and TRBJ2-6 gives the whole variable domain DTGVSQNPRHKITKRGQNVTFRCDPISEHNRLYWYRQTLGQGPEFLTYFQNEAQLEKSRLLSDRFSAERPKGSFSTLEIQRTEQGDSAMYLCASSRQGRGSGANVLTFGAGSRLTVL.

This clonotype was found a few times. The V gene is TRBV24-1, the J gene TRBJ2-2, with 8 bases that match TRBD2. This CDR3 has 15 amino acids. With 1 base clipped from V and 3 bases from J, the junction kept 0 bases outside the gene matches. Germline CDR1 is KGHDR and CDR2 is SFDVKD. CDR3 sequence (DNA): TGTGCCACCAGTGATTTAGCGGGGGACACCGGGGAGCTGTTTTTT. Its protein product is CATSDLAGDTGELFF.